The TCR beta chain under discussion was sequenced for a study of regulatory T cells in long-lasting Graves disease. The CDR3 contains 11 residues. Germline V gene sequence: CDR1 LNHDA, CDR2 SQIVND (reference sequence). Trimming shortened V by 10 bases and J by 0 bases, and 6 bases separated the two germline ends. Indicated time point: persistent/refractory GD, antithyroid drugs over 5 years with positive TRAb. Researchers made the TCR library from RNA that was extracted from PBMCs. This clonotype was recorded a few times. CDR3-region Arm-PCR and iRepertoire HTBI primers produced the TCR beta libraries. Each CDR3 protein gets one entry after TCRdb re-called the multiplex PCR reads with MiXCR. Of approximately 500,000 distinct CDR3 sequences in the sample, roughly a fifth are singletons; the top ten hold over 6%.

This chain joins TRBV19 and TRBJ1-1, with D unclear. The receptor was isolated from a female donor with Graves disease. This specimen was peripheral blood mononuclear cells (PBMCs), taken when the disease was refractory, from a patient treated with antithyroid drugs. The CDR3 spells CATRMNTEAFF. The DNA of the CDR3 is TGTGCCACTAGGATGAACACTGAAGCTTTCTTT.